This T cell receptor beta chain was sequenced for a study of blood T cell repertoires in COVID-19. Sequencing used immunoSEQ multiplex PCR; TCRdb keeps in-frame clones, though not all of them. The repertoire has 200,000 to 250,000 clones, about 86% of them found once; the top ten carry roughly 1.5%. This clone was seen a handful of times. The germline V gene has CDR1 WSHSY and CDR2 SAAADI. V gave up 4 bases and J gave up 5 bases; unmatched junction bases: 11. The CDR3 has 16 amino acids. The V gene is TRBV10-2, the J gene TRBJ2-7; 10 bases are a match to TRBD1. This receptor was obtained from a man between 18 and 29 years old with active or convalescent COVID-19. Material for sequencing was peripheral blood. The CDR3 region is CASSGGTGDFRDEQYF. The DNA for the CDR3 is TGCGCCAGCAGTGGAGGGACAGGGGATTTCCGGGACGAGCAGTACTTC.